This TCR beta chain was observed in a study of beta chain features in type 1 diabetes. At the level of the study: Sorted cells examined across all samples numbered more than 100 million. General study points: When cDNA is sequenced, cells with high TCR expression could be over-represented. TCRB CDR3 length was moderately but significantly reduced in all four CD4+ subsets of Type 1 diabetes patients. Whether HLA type influences TCRB rearrangement remained unresolved here.

There are 12 residues in the CDR3. The V end lost 4 bases, the J end lost 8 bases, and 14 bases lay between the germline ends. CDR1 and CDR2 (germline): SQVTM, ANQGSEA. On this clone: Its specificity is not known.

Expressed TCRB transcripts were sequenced because the entire RNA isolate underwent reverse transcription. The assay was immunoSEQ multiplex PCR, and TCRdb's table has in-frame clones only and misses some. In the table there are 240,000 or so clones, over 20% of which are singletons. Sequenced sample: naive CD4+ T cells from blood. This clonotype was obtained from a woman in her thirties or forties with type 1 diabetes. The rearrangement joins TRBV29-1 to TRBJ1-2; D perhaps matches TRBD1 (5 bases). The CDR3 DNA reads TGCAGCGTTGCGTGGGGCCGGGAGGGCTACACCTTC. This translates into CSVAWGREGYTF.